This note documents a single T cell receptor (beta chain) sequence. The data belong to a study of identifying expanded T cells in peripheral blood. There are 14 residues in the CDR3. Deletions cut 5 bases from V and 0 bases from J, with 8 bases between. Germline V gives CDR1 GTSNPN, CDR2 SVGIG (reference sequence). Clones were read by immunoSEQ multiplex PCR, and TCRdb kept only the in-frame ones, dropping some. The sample contains around 100,000 clones, over 80% of which appear only once. The sequencing sample was made of blood. The chain links TRBV30 to TRBJ2-6; no reliable D call. The sequence came from a person between 18 and 69 years old in good health. The CDR3 reads CAWGLPSGANVLTF. CDR3 nucleotides: TGTGCCTGGGGGCTCCCCTCTGGGGCCAACGTCCTGACTTTC.